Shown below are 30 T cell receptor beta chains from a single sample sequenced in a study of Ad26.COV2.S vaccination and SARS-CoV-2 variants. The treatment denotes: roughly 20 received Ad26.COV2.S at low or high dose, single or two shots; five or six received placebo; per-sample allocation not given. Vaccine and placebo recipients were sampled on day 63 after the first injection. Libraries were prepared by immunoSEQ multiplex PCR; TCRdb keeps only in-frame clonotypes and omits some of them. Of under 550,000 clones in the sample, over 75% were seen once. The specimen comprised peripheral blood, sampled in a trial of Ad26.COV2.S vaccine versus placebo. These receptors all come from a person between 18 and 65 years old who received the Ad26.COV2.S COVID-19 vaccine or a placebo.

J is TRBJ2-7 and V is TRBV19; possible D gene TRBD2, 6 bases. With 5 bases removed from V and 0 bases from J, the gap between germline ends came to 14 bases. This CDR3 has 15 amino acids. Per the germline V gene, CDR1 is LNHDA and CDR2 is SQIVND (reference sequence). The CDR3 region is CASSSGTRSSYEQYF. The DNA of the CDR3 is TGTGCCAGTAGTTCCGGGACTCGGAGCTCCTACGAGCAGTACTTC.

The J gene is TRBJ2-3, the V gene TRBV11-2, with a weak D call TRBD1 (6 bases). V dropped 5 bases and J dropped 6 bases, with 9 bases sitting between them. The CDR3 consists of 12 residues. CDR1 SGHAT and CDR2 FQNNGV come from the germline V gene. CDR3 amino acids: CASSTGFDTQYF. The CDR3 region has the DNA TGTGCCAGCAGCACAGGGTTTGATACGCAGTATTTT. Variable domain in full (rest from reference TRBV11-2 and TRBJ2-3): EAGVAQSPRYKIIEKRQSVAFWCNPISGHATLYWYQQILGQGPKLLIQFQNNGVVDDSQLPKDRFSAERLKGVDSTLKIQPAKLEDSAVYLCASSTGFDTQYFGPGTRLTVL.

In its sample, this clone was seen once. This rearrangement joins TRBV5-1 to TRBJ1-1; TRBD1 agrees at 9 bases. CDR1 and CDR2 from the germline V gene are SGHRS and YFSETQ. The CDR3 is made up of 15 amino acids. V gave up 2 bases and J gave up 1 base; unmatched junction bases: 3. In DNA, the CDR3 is TGCGCCAGCAGCTTCCGGACAGGGGAGAACACTGAAGCTTTCTTT. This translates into CASSFRTGENTEAFF. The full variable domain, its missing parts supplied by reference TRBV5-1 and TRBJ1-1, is KAGVTQTPRYLIKTRGQQVTLSCSPISGHRSVSWYQQTPGQGLQFLFEYFSETQRNKGNFPGRFSGRQFSNSRSEMNVSTLELGDSALYLCASSFRTGENTEAFFGQGTRLTVV.

In DNA form, the CDR3 reads TGTGCCACCAGTGATAGAGAAGCGGCAGAGACCCAGTACTTC. Translation: CATSDREAAETQYF. The chain carries TRBV24-1 and TRBJ2-5, with D possibly being TRBD2 (5 bases). Trimming removed 3 bases from V and 4 bases from J, with 11 bases in between. Germline CDR1 reads KGHDR; CDR2 reads SFDVKD. The CDR3 has 14 amino acids.

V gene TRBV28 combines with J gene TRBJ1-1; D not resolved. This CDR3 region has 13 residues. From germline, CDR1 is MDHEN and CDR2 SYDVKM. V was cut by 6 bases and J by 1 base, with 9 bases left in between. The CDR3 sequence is CASSPWGNTEAFF. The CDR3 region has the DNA TGTGCCAGCAGCCCGTGGGGGAACACTGAAGCTTTCTTT.

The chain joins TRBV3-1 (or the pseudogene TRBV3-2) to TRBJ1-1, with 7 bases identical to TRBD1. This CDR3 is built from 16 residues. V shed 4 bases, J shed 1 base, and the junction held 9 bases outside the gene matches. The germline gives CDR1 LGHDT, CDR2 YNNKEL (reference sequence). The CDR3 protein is CASSPRTGEQNTEAFF. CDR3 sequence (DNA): TGTGCCAGCAGCCCTAGGACAGGCGAACAGAACACTGAAGCTTTCTTT.

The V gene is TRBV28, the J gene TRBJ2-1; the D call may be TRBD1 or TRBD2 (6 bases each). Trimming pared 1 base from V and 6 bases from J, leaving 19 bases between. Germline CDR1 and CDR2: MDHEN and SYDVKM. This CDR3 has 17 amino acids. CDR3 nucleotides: TGTGCCAGCAGTTTATATACCCCCTTCGGGGGCCCCAATGAGCAGTTCTTC. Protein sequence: CASSLYTPFGGPNEQFF.

The CDR3 sequence is CASSSRGMSTDTQYF. DNA for the CDR3: TGTGCCAGCAGCTCGCGGGGGATGAGCACAGATACGCAGTATTTT. This rearrangement joins TRBV11-2 to TRBJ2-3, with 7 bases that match TRBD2. After removal of 4 bases from V and 0 bases from J, the junction contained 4 bases not matched to a gene. Germline CDR1 and CDR2: SGHAT and FQNNGV. The length of the CDR3 is 15 residues.

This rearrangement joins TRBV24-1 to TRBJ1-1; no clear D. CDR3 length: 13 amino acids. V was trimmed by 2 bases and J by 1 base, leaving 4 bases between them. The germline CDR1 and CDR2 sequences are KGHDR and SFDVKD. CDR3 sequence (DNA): TGTGCCACCAGTGATTGGGCGAACACTGAAGCTTTCTTT. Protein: CATSDWANTEAFF.

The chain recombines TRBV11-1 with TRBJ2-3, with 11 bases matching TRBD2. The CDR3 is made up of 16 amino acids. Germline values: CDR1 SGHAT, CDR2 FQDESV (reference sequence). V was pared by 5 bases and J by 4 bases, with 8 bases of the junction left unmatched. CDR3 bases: TGTGCCAGCAGCGCGTATAGCGGGGGGGTTGCAGATACGCAGTATTTT. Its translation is CASSAYSGGVADTQYF.

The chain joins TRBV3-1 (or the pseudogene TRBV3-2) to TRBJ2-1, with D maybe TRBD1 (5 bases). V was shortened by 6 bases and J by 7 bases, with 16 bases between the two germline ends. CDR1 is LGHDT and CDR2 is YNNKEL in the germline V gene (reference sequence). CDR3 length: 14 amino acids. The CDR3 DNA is TGTGCCAGCAGACGAGGAAGGGGTCTAAATGAGCAGTTCTTC. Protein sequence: CASRRGRGLNEQFF.

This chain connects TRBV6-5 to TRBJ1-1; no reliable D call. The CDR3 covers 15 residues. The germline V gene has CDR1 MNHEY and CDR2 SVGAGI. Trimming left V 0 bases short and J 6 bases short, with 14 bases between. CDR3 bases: TGTGCCAGCAGTTACTCGATTTCGGGGTTGGCTGAAGCTTTCTTT. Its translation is CASSYSISGLAEAFF.

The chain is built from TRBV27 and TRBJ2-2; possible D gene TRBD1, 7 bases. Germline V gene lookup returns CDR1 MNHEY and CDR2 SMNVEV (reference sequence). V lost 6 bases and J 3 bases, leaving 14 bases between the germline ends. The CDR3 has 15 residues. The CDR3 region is CASSHDRDYTGELFF. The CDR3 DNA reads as TGTGCCAGCAGCCATGACAGGGACTACACCGGGGAGCTGTTTTTT.

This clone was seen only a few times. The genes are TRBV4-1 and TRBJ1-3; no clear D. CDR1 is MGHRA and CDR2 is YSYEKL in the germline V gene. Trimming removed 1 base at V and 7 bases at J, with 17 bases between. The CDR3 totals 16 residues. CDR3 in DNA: TGCGCCAGCAGCCAAGGACCCACAACAGAGGGCAACACCATATATTTT. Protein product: CASSQGPTTEGNTIYF.

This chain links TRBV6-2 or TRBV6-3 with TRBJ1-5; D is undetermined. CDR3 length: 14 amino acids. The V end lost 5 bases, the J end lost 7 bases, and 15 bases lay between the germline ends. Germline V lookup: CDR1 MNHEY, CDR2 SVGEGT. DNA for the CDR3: TGTGCCAGCAGTAGACTGATCATGGGCCAGCCCCAGCATTTT. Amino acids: CASSRLIMGQPQHF.

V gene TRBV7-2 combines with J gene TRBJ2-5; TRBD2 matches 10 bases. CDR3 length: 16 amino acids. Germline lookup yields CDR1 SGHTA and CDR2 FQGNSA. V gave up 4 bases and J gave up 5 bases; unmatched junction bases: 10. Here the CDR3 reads CASSSELAGIWETQYF. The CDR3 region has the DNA TGTGCCAGCAGCTCAGAACTAGCGGGGATTTGGGAGACCCAGTACTTC.

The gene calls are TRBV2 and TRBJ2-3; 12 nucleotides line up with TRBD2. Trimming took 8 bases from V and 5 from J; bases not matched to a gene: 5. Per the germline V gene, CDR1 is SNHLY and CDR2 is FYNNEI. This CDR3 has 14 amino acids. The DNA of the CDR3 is TGTGCCAGCCGACTAGCGGGGGCGGGAGATACGCAGTATTTT. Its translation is CASRLAGAGDTQYF.

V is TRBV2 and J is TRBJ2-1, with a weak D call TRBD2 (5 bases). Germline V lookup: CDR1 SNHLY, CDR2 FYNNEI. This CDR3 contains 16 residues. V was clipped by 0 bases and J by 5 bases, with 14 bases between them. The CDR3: CASSEARVRQNNEQFF. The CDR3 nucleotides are TGTGCCAGCAGTGAAGCGCGGGTTAGACAAAACAATGAGCAGTTCTTC.

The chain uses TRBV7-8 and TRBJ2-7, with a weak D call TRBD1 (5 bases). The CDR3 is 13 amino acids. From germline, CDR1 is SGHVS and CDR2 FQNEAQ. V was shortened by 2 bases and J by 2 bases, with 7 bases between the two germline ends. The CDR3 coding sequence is TGTGCCAGCAGCTTAAGACAGACCTACGAGCAGTACTTC. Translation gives CASSLRQTYEQYF.

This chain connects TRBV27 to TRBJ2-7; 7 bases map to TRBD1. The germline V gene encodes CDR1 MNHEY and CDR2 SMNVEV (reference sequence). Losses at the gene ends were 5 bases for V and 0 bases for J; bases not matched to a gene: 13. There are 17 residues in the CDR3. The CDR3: CASSPGGGQVNSYEQYF. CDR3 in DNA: TGTGCCAGCAGTCCGGGCGGTGGACAGGTTAACTCCTACGAGCAGTACTTC.

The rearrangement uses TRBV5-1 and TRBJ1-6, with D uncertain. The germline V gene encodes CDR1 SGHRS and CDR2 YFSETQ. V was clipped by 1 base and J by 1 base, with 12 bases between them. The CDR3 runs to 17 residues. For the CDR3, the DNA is TGCGCCAGCAGCTTGTGGGAATCTAATTCCTATAATTCACCCCTCCACTTT. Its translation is CASSLWESNSYNSPLHF. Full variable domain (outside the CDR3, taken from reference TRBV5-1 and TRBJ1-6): KAGVTQTPRYLIKTRGQQVTLSCSPISGHRSVSWYQQTPGQGLQFLFEYFSETQRNKGNFPGRFSGRQFSNSRSEMNVSTLELGDSALYLCASSLWESNSYNSPLHFGNGTRLTVT.

The CDR3 DNA is TGTGCCAGCAGCCTACAGGGCTCTGGAAACACCATATATTTT. Amino acids: CASSLQGSGNTIYF. The chain carries TRBV3-1 (or the pseudogene TRBV3-2) and TRBJ1-3, with a weak D call TRBD1 (6 bases). CDR1 and CDR2 (germline): LGHDT, YNNKEL (reference sequence). This CDR3 region has 14 residues. Trimming shortened V by 4 bases and J by 0 bases, and 7 bases separated the two germline ends.

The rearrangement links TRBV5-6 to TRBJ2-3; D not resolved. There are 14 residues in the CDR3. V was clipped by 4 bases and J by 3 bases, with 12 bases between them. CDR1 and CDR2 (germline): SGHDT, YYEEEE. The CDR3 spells CASSPGGGTDTQYF. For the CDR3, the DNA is TGTGCCAGCAGCCCCGGCGGTGGAACAGATACGCAGTATTTT.

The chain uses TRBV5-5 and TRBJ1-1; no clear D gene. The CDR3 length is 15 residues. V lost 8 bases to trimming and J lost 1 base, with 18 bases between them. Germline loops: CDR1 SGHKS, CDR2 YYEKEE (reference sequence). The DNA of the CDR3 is TGTGCCAGTGGGAACGACTGGGCGACGAACACTGAAGCTTTCTTT. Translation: CASGNDWATNTEAFF.

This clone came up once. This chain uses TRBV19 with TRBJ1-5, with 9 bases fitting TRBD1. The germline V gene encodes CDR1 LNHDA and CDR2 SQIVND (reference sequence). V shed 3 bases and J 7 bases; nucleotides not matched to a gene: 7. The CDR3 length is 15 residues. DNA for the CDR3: TGTGCCAGTAGTATTGGAGACAGGGGGTTACAGCCCCAGCATTTT. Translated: CASSIGDRGLQPQHF.

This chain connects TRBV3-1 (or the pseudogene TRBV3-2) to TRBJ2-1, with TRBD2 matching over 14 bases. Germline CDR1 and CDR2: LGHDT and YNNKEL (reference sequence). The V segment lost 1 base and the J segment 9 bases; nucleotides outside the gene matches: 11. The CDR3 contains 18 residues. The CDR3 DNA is TGTGCCAGCAGCCAAGGATGGACGACTAGCGGGGGGGCCGGTGAGCAGTTCTTC. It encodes CASSQGWTTSGGAGEQFF.

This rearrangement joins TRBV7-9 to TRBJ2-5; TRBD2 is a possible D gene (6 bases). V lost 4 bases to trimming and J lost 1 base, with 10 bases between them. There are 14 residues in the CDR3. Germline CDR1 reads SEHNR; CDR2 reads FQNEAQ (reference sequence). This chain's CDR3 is CASSSRLGQETQYF. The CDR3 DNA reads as TGTGCCAGCAGCTCCCGACTAGGCCAAGAGACCCAGTACTTC.

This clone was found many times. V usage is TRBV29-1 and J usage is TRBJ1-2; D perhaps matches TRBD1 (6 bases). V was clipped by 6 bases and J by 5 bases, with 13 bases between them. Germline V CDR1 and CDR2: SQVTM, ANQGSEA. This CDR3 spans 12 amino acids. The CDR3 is CSVDRRKYGYTF. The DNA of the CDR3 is TGCAGCGTGGACAGAAGAAAGTATGGCTACACCTTC.

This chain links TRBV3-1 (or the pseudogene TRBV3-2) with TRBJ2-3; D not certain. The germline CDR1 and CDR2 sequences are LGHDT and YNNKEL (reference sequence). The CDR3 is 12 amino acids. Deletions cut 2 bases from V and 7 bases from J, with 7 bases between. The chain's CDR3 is CASSQFSYTQYF. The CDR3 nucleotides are TGTGCCAGCAGCCAATTTAGTTATACGCAGTATTTT.

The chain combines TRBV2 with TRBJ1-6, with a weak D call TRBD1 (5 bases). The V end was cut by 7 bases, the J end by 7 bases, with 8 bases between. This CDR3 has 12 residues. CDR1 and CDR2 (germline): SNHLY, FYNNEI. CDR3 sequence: CASTWGNSPLHF. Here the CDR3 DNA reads TGTGCCAGCACCTGGGGGAATTCACCCCTCCACTTT. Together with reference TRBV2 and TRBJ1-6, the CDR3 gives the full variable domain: EPEVTQTPSHQVTQMGQEVILRCVPISNHLYFYWYRQILGQKVEFLVSFYNNEISEKSEIFDDQFSVERPDGSNFTLKIRSTKLEDSAMYFCASTWGNSPLHFGNGTRLTVT.